This entry concerns a single T cell receptor (beta chain). The source of the sample is a study of cytomegalovirus exposure and HLA in healthy donors. The PCR used 60 Vbeta and 13 Jbeta primers. Produced via immunoSEQ multiplex PCR; TCRdb's table is partial and in-frame only. The profile shows some 52,000 clones, 73% of them singletons. Germline-derived CDR1 and CDR2 are LNHDA and SQIVND (reference sequence). The CDR3 runs 14 residues. Trimming took 3 bases from V and 0 from J, leaving 8 bases between them. The chain has TRBV19 and TRBJ1-1, with D possibly matching TRBD1 (5 bases). The sample taken for sequencing was PBMCs. The TCR was taken from a young man in good health and CMV-seronegative. The CDR3: CASSMDKMNTEAFF. In DNA form, the CDR3 reads TGTGCCAGTAGTATGGACAAAATGAACACTGAAGCTTTCTTT.